The rows below give T cell receptor beta chains drawn from one sample of a study of cytomegalovirus exposure and HLA in healthy donors. This table comes from immunoSEQ multiplex PCR, and its TCRdb copy is limited to in-frame clones, with some not included. Of about 100,000 clones listed, roughly 73% are singletons. What was sequenced was PBMCs. The receptor source for this set is a man in his fifties or sixties in good health and CMV-seropositive. Each CDR3 is given with its conserved first and last residue. The D gene is left open where the match is weak. The size field is filled for only some rows; it gives once, few, many or a size class.

clone_size d_call j_call v_call cdr3_nt cdr3_aa
few - TRBJ2-3 TRBV7-9 TGTGCCAGAGACGGGGGGCCAAGCACAGATACGCAGTATTTT CARDGGPSTDTQYF
- TRBD1 TRBJ1-4 TRBV27 TGTGCCAGCAGTTCCAGGGGGCGATCTAATGAAAAACTGTTTTTT CASSSRGRSNEKLFF
once TRBD1 TRBJ2-2 TRBV7-2 TGTGCCAGCAGCTGGCCTCCGGACAGGGTTGCAGGGGAGCTGTTTTTT CASSWPPDRVAGELFF
- TRBD1 TRBJ1-5 TRBV10-3 TGTGCCTCCCGGGACAGGGAGGAAGGCAATCAGCCCCAGAATTTT CASRDREEGNQPQNF
- - TRBJ1-2 TRBV28 TGTGCCAGCACCTCAGGCAGGGGAATGTATGGCTACACCTTC CASTSGRGMYGYTF
- TRBD2 TRBJ2-1 TRBV4-3 TGCGCCAGCAGCCAAGATGGTCGGCTAGCGGGGGTCGTTGAGCAGTTCTTC CASSQDGRLAGVVEQFF
once TRBD1 TRBJ1-5 TRBV6-7 TGTGCCAGCAGTTACTCGGAGGGCAGTTCACAGGGGGTTGGCGATAGCAATCAGCCCCAGCATTTT CASSYSEGSSQGVGDSNQPQHF
- TRBD1 TRBJ1-1 TRBV7-6 TGTGCCAGCAGCTCTAACAGGGGGCACACTGAAGCTTTCTTT CASSSNRGHTEAFF
- TRBD1 TRBJ1-6 TRBV6-5 TGTGCCAGCAGTGGGACAGGGGAGAATTCACCCCTCAACTTT CASSGTGENSPLNF
- - TRBJ2-5 TRBV9 TGTGCCAGCAGCGTAGGAGAGGAAGAGACCCAGTACTTC CASSVGEEETQYF
once - TRBJ1-6 TRBV7-3 TGTGCCAGCAGCTTTACGGGAGACTCCAATTCACCCCTCCACTTT CASSFTGDSNSPLHF
- TRBD1 TRBJ2-2 TRBV7-7 TGTGCCAGCAGCTTCGAGGGGGCAGGGACCGGGGAGCTGTTTTTT CASSFEGAGTGELFF
- TRBD2 TRBJ2-5 TRBV30 TGTGCCTGGGGGCTCGGCGGGGGGGCCGTCTCAGAGACCCAGTACTTC CAWGLGGGAVSETQYF
few - TRBJ1-2 TRBV7-3 TGTGCCAGCAGCCCCGACAGAAACTATGGCTACACCTTC CASSPDRNYGYTF
once TRBD1 TRBJ1-5 TRBV10-3 TGTGCCATACAACAGGGGGCAGGTCAGCCCCAGCATTTT CAIQQGAGQPQHF
few - TRBJ2-5 TRBV18 TGTGCCAGCTCACCTCAAGACGGGGAGACCCAGTACTTC CASSPQDGETQYF
few - TRBJ1-2 TRBV14 TGTGCCAGCAGCCGCGGCCTTTCCCCCAGCCGACTTAACTATGGCTACACCTTC CASSRGLSPSRLNYGYTF
- TRBD2 TRBJ2-1 TRBV5-4 TGTGCCAGCAGCTTGAGGGGTGGGGCTAGCGGGGTATACAATGAGCAGTTCTTC CASSLRGGASGVYNEQFF
once - TRBJ1-5 TRBV4-3 TGCGCCAGCAGCCAAGAAATCGGCGGCGGGAGCAATCAGCCCCAGAATTTT CASSQEIGGGSNQPQNF
- - TRBJ2-7 TRBV7-9 TGTGCCAGCAGCTTAGCACAGGACTACGAGCAGTACTTC CASSLAQDYEQYF
- - TRBJ2-2 TRBV5-5 TGTGCCAGCAGCCAAATAGACAGAGCGAACACCGGGGAGCTGTTTTTT CASSQIDRANTGELFF
- TRBD1 TRBJ1-4 TRBV28 TGTGCCAGCAGTCTCCCACAGGGGTGGAATGAAAAACTGTTTTTT CASSLPQGWNEKLFF
- TRBD1 TRBJ1-2 TRBV7-2 TGTGCCAGCAGCCCAGGGGGTGGAGGTGGCTACACCTTC CASSPGGGGGYTF
- - TRBJ2-5 TRBV4-3 TGCGCCAGCAGCCACCTCACCGGGACTCAAGAGACCCAGTACTTC CASSHLTGTQETQYF
- - TRBJ1-5 TRBV7-3 TGTGCCAGCAGCTTGGGGGGGGGAAATCAGCCCCAGCATTTT CASSLGGGNQPQHF
- - TRBJ1-4 TRBV30 TGTGCGACTGACCGGGACAAATCTGAAAAACTGTTTTTT CATDRDKSEKLFF
- - TRBJ1-1 TRBV5-1 TGCGCCAGCAGCCCACGCAGCGGTACGAACAGGGTACGCACTGAAGCTTTCTTT CASSPRSGTNRVRTEAFF
- - TRBJ2-5 TRBV6-1 TGTGCCAGCAGTCCTAGGGAGACCCAGTACTTC CASSPRETQYF
- - TRBJ2-7 TRBV30 TGTGCCTGGAGTCGGAAACAGGCGACCTACGAGCAGTACTTC CAWSRKQATYEQYF
- - TRBJ1-5 TRBV7-8 TGTGCCAGCAGCTTACGGGAAGGCAATCAGCCCCAGAATTTT CASSLREGNQPQNF
- - TRBJ1-2 TRBV10-3 TGTGCCATCAGTGCAGGGGACGGCTACACCTTC CAISAGDGYTF
- - TRBJ1-1 TRBV30 TGTGCCTGGAGTGTACTGGACACTGAAGCTTTCTTT CAWSVLDTEAFF